A single sample is the source of the 12 T cell receptor beta chains below, sequenced in a study of immune heterogeneity within non-small cell lung tumors. Multiplex PCR employing 32 V and 13 J primers generated amplicons of the TCR beta CDR3. TCRdb independently ran MiXCR on the multiplex PCR reads; one entry per CDR3 protein. The repertoire holds roughly 14,000 distinct CDR3 sequences, about 30% seen once, with roughly 5.2% in the top ten. The template for each sample was 500 to 700 ng of genomic DNA, which had been extracted from bulk tumor tissue. From each primary tumor, several far-apart biopsies were obtained during surgery. The cohort was untreated, with newly diagnosed non-small cell lung cancer undergoing curative surgery. The sequenced material came from lung tumor tissue. These receptors were taken from a middle-aged man with non-small cell lung cancer.

This clonotype was detected ten times or more. This chain connects TRBV20-1 to TRBJ1-1; D is uncertain. The CDR3 loop spans 12 amino acids. Germline V gene sequence: CDR1 DFQATT, CDR2 SNEGSKA (reference sequence). V lost 2 bases and J lost 3, with 7 bases in between. CDR3 residues: CSARTPDTEAFF. The CDR3 region has the DNA TGCAGTGCTAGAACCCCAGACACTGAAGCTTTCTTT.

About this clonotype: A clone one base away is much larger, so this may be a read error. This chain uses TRBV5-6 with TRBJ1-4; 7 bases line up with TRBD1. This CDR3 has 15 amino acids. Germline V gene sequence: CDR1 SGHDT, CDR2 YYEEEE. For the CDR3, the DNA is TGTGCCAGCAGCTCCCGAGGGGGCGGCGTCGAAATACTGTTTTTT. Amino acids: CASSSRGGGVEILFF.

Comment on this clonotype: This may stem from a read error, because a much larger clone lies one nucleotide away. In nucleotides, the CDR3 is TGTGCCAGCAGTCACCCCTACGAGCAGTACTTC. Translation gives CASSHPYEQYF. This sequence joins TRBV6-1 and TRBJ2-7; D unclear. The germline CDR1 and CDR2 sequences are MNHNS and SASEGT. The CDR3 length is 11 residues. Trimming removed 5 bases from V and 2 bases from J, with 4 bases in between.

This clonotype counts as medium-sized (0.01 to 0.1%). The V call is TRBV15, the J call TRBJ2-7; D is unclear. CDR1 and CDR2 from the germline V gene are LNHNV and YYDKDF (reference sequence). The CDR3 loop spans 12 amino acids. The V end lost 4 bases, the J end lost 3 bases, and 7 bases lay between the germline ends. CDR3 residues: CATSKNIYEQYF. CDR3 DNA sequence: TGTGCCACCAGCAAAAACATCTACGAGCAGTACTTC. The full variable domain, in which reference TRBV15 and TRBJ2-7 provide the parts outside the CDR3, is DAMVIQNPRYQVTQFGKPVTLSCSQTLNHNVMYWYQQKSSQAPKLLFHYYDKDFNNEADTPDNFQSRRPNTSFCFLDIRSPGLGDTAMYLCATSKNIYEQYFGPGTRLTVT.

The rearrangement uses TRBV5-4 and TRBJ2-6; the D is unclear. This CDR3 has 17 amino acids. The V and J ends lost 0 bases and 4 bases respectively, with 14 bases between them. Germline CDR1 SGHNT, CDR2 YYREEE (reference sequence). The CDR3 protein is CASSLERPGWGANVLTF. The CDR3 bases are TGTGCCAGCAGCTTGGAACGGCCCGGTTGGGGGGCCAACGTCCTGACTTTC.

Concerning this clonotype: This may stem from a read error, because a much larger clone lies one nucleotide away. The chain is built from TRBV11-3 and TRBJ2-1; TRBD2 aligns across 8 bases. CDR1 is SGHNT, CDR2 YENEEA, per germline. CDR3 length: 15 amino acids. The CDR3 DNA sequence: TGTGCCAGAAGCTCCGGGGGGGATCTTAACAATGAGCAGTTCTTC. Protein product: CARSSGGDLNNEQFF. Full variable domain (remainder filled in from reference TRBV11-3 and TRBJ2-1): EAGVVQSPRYKIIEKKQPVAFWCNPISGHNTLYWYLQNLGQGPELLIRYENEEAVDDSQLPKDRFSAERLKGVDSTLKIQPAELGDSAVYLCARSSGGDLNNEQFFGPGTRLTVL.

As for this clonotype: With a much larger clone just one base away, this may be a read error. The conserved phenylalanine or tryptophan normally closing the CDR3 is absent here, so this likely arose from a read error. This chain uses TRBV27 with TRBJ2-1; possible D gene TRBD2, 5 bases. V was cut by 6 bases and J by 4 bases, with 7 bases left in between. CDR1 is MNHEY and CDR2 is SMNVEV in the germline V gene (reference sequence). This CDR3 spans 12 amino acids. CDR3 bases: TGTGCCAGCAGAAGCGGTTACAATGAGCAGTTCTTG. Translated, it gives CASRSGYNEQFL.

This clonotype appeared a few times. The rearrangement uses TRBV3-1 and TRBJ2-1; D gene uncertain. Germline values: CDR1 LGHDT, CDR2 YNNKEL (reference sequence). This CDR3 has 14 amino acids. The V end lost 4 bases, the J end lost 6 bases, and 13 bases lay between the germline ends. The CDR3 DNA reads as TGTGCCAGCAGCCCCAGTCGTTGGGGCAATGAGCAGTTCTTC. This sequence encodes CASSPSRWGNEQFF.

Many counts were recorded for this clonotype. The DNA of the CDR3 is TGTGCCAGCAGTATGTACCTCCAGGCCTCCTACGAGCAGTACTTC. Protein product: CASSMYLQASYEQYF. This chain connects TRBV5-8 to TRBJ2-7; no firm D call. The CDR3 length is 15 residues. CDR1 SGHTS and CDR2 YDEGEE come from the germline V gene. Trimming took off 5 bases at V and 0 bases at J, with 15 bases between the two ends.

This clonotype is deemed medium-sized. V gene TRBV5-1 combines with J gene TRBJ2-7, with TRBD2 matching over 12 bases. The CDR3 sequence is 15 residues long. Germline V gives CDR1 SGHRS, CDR2 YFSETQ. The ends lost 4 bases at V and 3 bases at J; junction bases unmatched: 5. The CDR3 nucleotides are TGCGCCAGCAGCCCACGGACTAGCGGGAACTACGAGCAGTACTTC. Protein: CASSPRTSGNYEQYF.

On this clonotype: The junction shows a germline mismatch at one end, possibly a read error. V is TRBV14 and J is TRBJ1-1, with TRBD1 matching over 9 bases. The CDR3 spans 19 residues. In germline, CDR1 is SGHDN, CDR2 FVKESK. CDR3 bases: TGTGCCAGCAGCCAAGATAACAGGGGGCCGGGCAAGAGGGGCACTGAAGCTTTGTTT. Amino acids: CASSQDNRGPGKRGTEALF.

Comments on this clonotype: At one boundary the junction diverges from the germline segment, which might be a read error. V gene TRBV5-6 combines with J gene TRBJ2-3; 8 bases are a match to TRBD1. CDR3 length: 13 residues. The germline gives CDR1 SGHDT, CDR2 YYEEEE. CDR3: CASSKTGADKQYF. In nucleotides, the CDR3 is TGTGCCAGCAGCAAGACAGGGGCCGATAAGCAGTATTTT. The variable domain in full, with the rest retrieved from reference TRBV5-6 and TRBJ2-3, is DAGVTQSPTHLIKTRGQQVTLRCSPKSGHDTVSWYQQALGQGPQFIFQYYEEEERQRGNFPDRFSGHQFPNYSSELNVNALLLGDSALYLCASSKTGADKQYFGPGTRLTVL.